This T cell receptor beta chain was captured by sequencing in a study of blood T cell repertoires in COVID-19 (dated by TCRdb to the early 2020s). In terms of the full investigation: Samples covering the acute and convalescent phases of COVID-19 were provided by collaborators in the United States, Italy and Spain. The prospective study material was composed of cDNA or gDNA derived from T cells, B-cell-depleted T cells, or PBMCs. The dataset comprised deeply sampled blood TCRbeta repertoires from subjects exposed to, actively infected with, or recovered from COVID-19. The repertoires were made available in a free public database intended to serve as a resource for research on the immune response to SARS-CoV-2. Samples were obtained from the ongoing ImmuneRACE study (first 160 participants) and from over 1,000 subjects provided by 6 global collaborators. The sample metadata nearly always contained a de-identified subject ID, COVID-19 status, age in years and sex. Where HLA class I and class II types were available, the types were taken from metadata supplied by the sample provider, not from assay-based typing.

Whole blood was collected in K2EDTA tubes by collaborating institutions according to the institutions' own protocols. Collaborator samples were shipped for TCRbeta analysis as frozen whole blood, isolated PBMCs, or DNA extracted from either sample type. This clone was seen a single time. It lacks a known antigen. Within one base of it there is no much larger clone, and no base qualities were kept. Sequences SGHDT (CDR1) and YYEEEE (CDR2) are obtained from the germline V gene. V and J are truncated by 4 bases and 4 bases respectively, leaving an intervening sequence of 12 bases. There are 14 amino acids in the CDR3, from cysteine to phenylalanine inclusive. Only CDR3 DNA remains: 42 bases, in frame from the first base. Overall study outcomes, separate from this receptor: The amount of clinical and demographic metadata varied by source and participant and was provided uncurated.

TCRbeta CDR3 regions were amplified from genomic DNA using the immunoSEQ Assay, a bias-controlled multiplex PCR. On the study's bioinformatics: Nucleated cell counts per sample were estimated from amplification of reference gene primers within the assay. To quantify the absolute abundance of each unique TCRbeta CDR3 rearrangement, sequence reads were collapsed and filtered. For each sample, productive Simpson clonality was calculated as the square root of Simpson's diversity index over productive rearrangements. TCRdb limited this immuneACCESS table to in-frame rearrangements with V and J called. A share of clones is missing; checked studies link under half to unresolved V genes, and the rest is unexplained. V, J and clone size reflect that table, while D and trimming were determined from the DNA. The table for this sample lists 95,000 to 150,000 clones; more than 70% of them were counted only once. Jointly, the top ten make up roughly 1.1% of the sample.

The sequence came from a woman of 80 years or more with acute or convalescent COVID-19. The V and J genes are TRBV5-6 and TRBJ1-3; TRBD1 is a possible D gene, resting on 5 matching bases. Sequencing input: peripheral blood. Read as DNA, the sequence is TGTGCCAGCAGCCCGTTGGGGCAGGGAAACACCATATATTTT. It codes for CASSPLGQGNTIYF. Joined to the reference TRBV5-6 and TRBJ1-3 proteins, this CDR3 gives the full variable domain: DAGVTQSPTHLIKTRGQQVTLRCSPKSGHDTVSWYQQALGQGPQFIFQYYEEEERQRGNFPDRFSGHQFPNYSSELNVNALLLGDSALYLCASSPLGQGNTIYFGEGSWLTVV.